This TCR beta chain was documented in a study of radiation and T cells in renal cell carcinoma. Study information: Nephrectomy followed 15 Gy stereotactic body radiation by 4 weeks.

The germline V gene encodes CDR1 SEHNR and CDR2 FQNEAQ (reference sequence). V was clipped by 1 base and J by 1 base, with 7 bases between them. CDR3 length: 14 residues. Notes on the study in general: Pretreatment tumor biopsies were lacking, so baseline clonotypes are unknown. In blood, top tumor clones expanded by 2 weeks, shrinking by 4.

Time point indicated: baseline pretreatment blood. Described treatment: 15 Gy SBRT to primary tumor, nephrectomy 4 weeks later. Worth noting for this clone: Its specificity is unknown.

The protocol was immunoSEQ multiplex PCR, while the TCRdb copy is restricted to in-frame clones and leaves out a portion. Of about 59,000 clones listed, just under 80% are singletons. V and J are TRBV7-9 and TRBJ1-1; D is unclear. The TCR was taken from a man between 60 and 70 years old with renal cell carcinoma. The source material was blood, sampled from a patient whose treatment included radiotherapy and nephrectomy. The CDR3 bases are TGTGCCAGCAGCTTAGACAGCCGGAACACTGAAGCTTTCTTT. It specifies CASSLDSRNTEAFF.